This T cell receptor beta chain was recorded in a study of cytomegalovirus exposure and HLA in healthy donors. Study-wide results and caveats: Associated with HLA alleles at 0.05 false discovery rate in a later analysis were some 18,000 TCR beta sequences. In an earlier analysis, productive rearrangement rates for most beta V segments clustered near 87% or 30%.

PCR was performed using 60 Vbeta and 13 Jbeta primers. Generated by immunoSEQ multiplex PCR, the TCRdb table keeps only in-frame clones and is missing some. The sample holds 100,000 to 150,000 clones, around three quarters seen once. Note on this clone: Its antigen is not known.

Germline V gene data show CDR1 as LNHDA and CDR2 as SQIVND (reference sequence). V lost 2 bases and J lost 5; bases outside the gene matches: 4. There are 14 residues in the CDR3. The clonotype originates from a female donor in good health and CMV-seronegative. Material: PBMCs. The chain recombines TRBV19 with TRBJ1-1; TRBD1 aligns across 8 bases. The CDR3 DNA follows: TGTGCCAGTAGTATACAGGGGGCCAGGACTGAAGCTTTCTTT. This gives the protein CASSIQGARTEAFF.